The 15 T cell receptor beta chains below all came from one sample that was sequenced in a study of post-analysis software for immune sequencing data. General observations from the study: About 5 TRBV segments were significantly more frequent in patients than in controls. TRBV5-6, TRBV5-1 and TRBV20-1 were among these segments.

The library was made from cDNA and included unique molecular identifiers. Each CDR3 protein gets one entry after TCRdb re-called the PCR reads with MiXCR. The sample holds about 260,000 distinct CDR3 sequences, 35% to 40% seen once. No cognate antigen is known for these TCRs. Sequenced input: blood. Receptors were obtained from a girl aged 10-17 years with multiple sclerosis.

The CDR3 nucleotides read TGTGCCAGCAGTCCCCGAGTAGCGGGTGACAATGAGCAGTTCTTC. Amino acids: CASSPRVAGDNEQFF. V usage is TRBV6-2 or TRBV6-3 and J usage is TRBJ2-1; TRBD2 aligns across 7 bases. This CDR3 region has 15 residues. J lost 5 bases, V lost 5 bases, and 9 bases had no gene match. Germline V CDR1 and CDR2: MNHEY, SVGEGT.

The chain carries TRBV5-1 and TRBJ2-1; 13 positions match TRBD2. There are 15 residues in the CDR3. The ends lost 4 bases at V and 4 bases at J; junction bases unmatched: 2. Looked up from germline, CDR1 is SGHRS and CDR2 is YFSETQ. CDR3: CASSTSGGVYNEQFF. Written as DNA, the CDR3 is TGCGCCAGCAGCACTAGCGGGGGGGTTTACAATGAGCAGTTCTTC.

At least ten counts were recorded for this clonotype. The rearrangement joins TRBV7-2 to TRBJ2-1; D is perhaps TRBD2 (5 bases). The germline V gene has CDR1 SGHTA and CDR2 FQGNSA. The V end lost 0 bases, the J end lost 9 bases, and 9 bases lay between the germline ends. The length of the CDR3 is 13 residues. The CDR3 loop is CASSLAGEGEQFF. CDR3 nucleotides: TGTGCCAGCAGCTTAGCGGGAGAGGGTGAGCAGTTCTTC. Supplemented by reference TRBV7-2 and TRBJ2-1, the full variable domain reads GAGVSQSPSNKVTEKGKDVELRCDPISGHTALYWYRQSLGQGLEFLIYFQGNSAPDKSGLPSDRFSAERTGGSVSTLTIQRTQQEDSAVYLCASSLAGEGEQFFGPGTRLTVL.

This clonotype showed up many times. The V and J genes are TRBV6-5 and TRBJ1-1; 9 bases map to TRBD1. V lost 6 bases and J lost 2; bases outside the gene matches: 10. The V gene's germline CDR1 is MNHEY and CDR2 SVGAGI. The CDR3 runs to 16 residues. The CDR3 sequence: CASRSGTGILNTEAFF. The CDR3 coding sequence is TGTGCCAGCAGGTCCGGGACAGGGATACTCAACACTGAAGCTTTCTTT.

Comments on this clonotype: Relative to the germline gene, one junction end is altered; a read error may explain this. The V gene is TRBV20-1, the J gene TRBJ2-1, with a possible D match to TRBD2 (7 bases). With the DNA end fitting TRBJ2-7 better, the J assignment may be wrong. This CDR3 has 14 amino acids. Germline CDR1 is DFQATT and CDR2 is SNEGSKA (reference sequence). This CDR3 is CIARGGFSYNEQYF. CDR3 coding DNA: TGCATTGCTAGGGGGGGCTTCTCCTACAATGAGCAGTACTTC.

The sample holds many counts of this clonotype. CDR3 amino acids: CASSGLRSYNEQFF. CDR3 coding DNA: TGTGCCAGCAGCGGCCTTAGGTCCTACAATGAGCAGTTCTTC. The chain combines TRBV7-2 with TRBJ2-1; D uncertain. Germline V lookup: CDR1 SGHTA, CDR2 FQGNSA. V was trimmed by 5 bases and J by 1 base, leaving 9 bases between them. The CDR3 length is 14 residues.

This clonotype has at least ten counts. V gene TRBV20-1 combines with J gene TRBJ2-7; D possibly corresponds to TRBD1 (5 bases). The CDR3 totals 13 residues. CDR1 DFQATT and CDR2 SNEGSKA come from the germline V gene (reference sequence). The germline V and J ends were trimmed by 1 base and 3 bases, with 10 bases remaining between them. CDR3 loop: CSARALQGYEQYF. The CDR3 DNA sequence: TGCAGTGCTAGAGCCCTCCAGGGCTACGAGCAGTACTTC.

There are a few counts of this clonotype. The rearrangement joins TRBV28 to TRBJ2-1; D is perhaps TRBD1 or TRBD2 (5 bases each). Germline V gene data show CDR1 as MDHEN and CDR2 as SYDVKM. V was trimmed by 4 bases and J by 8 bases, leaving 24 bases between them. This CDR3 comprises 17 residues. The DNA of the CDR3 is TGTGCCAGCAGTTGGGGGTCATGGGGGACGACCCACGATGAGCAGTTCTTC. It specifies CASSWGSWGTTHDEQFF.

Notes on this clonotype: This may be a read error, as it is one base from a much larger clone. The CDR3 sequence: CSARALGTSGRGDTQYF. Here the CDR3 DNA reads TGCAGTGCTAGAGCGCTCGGGACTAGCGGGAGAGGGGATACGCAGTATTTT. The J gene is TRBJ2-3, the V gene TRBV20-1; 14 bases agree with TRBD2. V was clipped by 1 base and J by 6 bases; unmatched bases: 9. Germline loops: CDR1 DFQATT, CDR2 SNEGSKA (reference sequence). The CDR3 has 17 residues.

Of note for this clonotype: Lacking the conserved final phenylalanine or tryptophan, this CDR3 likely reflects a read error. This chain uses TRBV12-3 or TRBV12-4 with TRBJ2-3, with D tentatively TRBD1 (6 bases). Trimming removed 4 bases at V and 5 bases at J, with 22 bases between. The CDR3 has 17 residues. This chain's CDR3 is CASSWGLRGLSLDTQYS. The CDR3, as DNA: TGTGCCAGCAGTTGGGGGCTGAGGGGGTTGAGCTTAGATACGCAGTATTCT.

This rearrangement joins TRBV7-2 to TRBJ2-7; D is undetermined. The CDR3 contains 13 residues. Germline V gene lookup returns CDR1 SGHTA and CDR2 FQGNSA. Trimming pared 1 base from V and 2 bases from J, leaving 6 bases between. CDR3 protein: CASSLDLAYEQYF. The CDR3 bases are TGTGCCAGCAGCTTAGACCTGGCCTACGAGCAGTACTTC.

This clonotype was seen many times. The chain uses TRBV5-1 and TRBJ2-3, with D unclear. V lost 0 bases, J lost 0 bases, and 8 bases lay in between. The CDR3 length is 15 residues. Germline CDR1 is SGHRS and CDR2 is YFSETQ. CDR3 amino acids: CASSLVASSTDTQYF. In nucleotides, the CDR3 is TGCGCCAGCAGCTTGGTGGCCTCTAGCACAGATACGCAGTATTTT.

This clonotype has ten or more counts. The chain links TRBV12-3 or TRBV12-4 to TRBJ2-1, with TRBD2 matching over 13 bases. This CDR3 spans 15 amino acids. Germline trimming cut 5 bases from V and 7 bases from J; bases unmatched to any gene: 5. The CDR3 here is CASSVTSGRVNEQFF. DNA of the CDR3: TGTGCCAGCAGTGTAACTAGCGGGAGGGTTAATGAGCAGTTCTTC.

This clonotype was detected only once. The chain employs TRBV5-1 and TRBJ2-7, with D unclear. V lost 4 bases, J lost 7 bases, and 12 bases lay in between. This CDR3 region has 12 residues. Germline V gene data show CDR1 as SGHRS and CDR2 as YFSETQ. The CDR3 DNA follows: TGCGCCAGCAGCCCGGACGTCTCAGAGCAGTACTTC. This encodes CASSPDVSEQYF. Full variable domain (rest looked up from reference TRBV5-1 and TRBJ2-7): KAGVTQTPRYLIKTRGQQVTLSCSPISGHRSVSWYQQTPGQGLQFLFEYFSETQRNKGNFPGRFSGRQFSNSRSEMNVSTLELGDSALYLCASSPDVSEQYFGPGTRLTVT.

This clonotype showed up many times. This sequence joins TRBV7-2 and TRBJ2-3, with 11 bases identical to TRBD2. J gave up 2 bases and V 5 bases, and 6 bases lay outside the gene matches. CDR1 SGHTA and CDR2 FQGNSA come from the germline V gene. There are 16 residues in the CDR3. The CDR3, as DNA: TGTGCCAGCAGCCCAGGACTAGCGGGCCTCACAGATACGCAGTATTTT. Translating gives CASSPGLAGLTDTQYF.